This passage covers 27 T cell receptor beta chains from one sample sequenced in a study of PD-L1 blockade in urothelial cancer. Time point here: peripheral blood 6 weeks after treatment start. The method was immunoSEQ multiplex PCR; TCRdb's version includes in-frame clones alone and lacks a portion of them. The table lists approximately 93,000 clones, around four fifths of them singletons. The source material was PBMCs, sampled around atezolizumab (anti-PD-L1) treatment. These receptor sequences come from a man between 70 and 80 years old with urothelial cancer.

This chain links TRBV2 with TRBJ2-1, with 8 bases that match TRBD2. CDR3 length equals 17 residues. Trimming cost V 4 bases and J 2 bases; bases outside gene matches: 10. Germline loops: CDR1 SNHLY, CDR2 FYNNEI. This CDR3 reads CASSVLAEKSTYNEQFF. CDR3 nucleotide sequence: TGTGCCAGCAGTGTACTAGCGGAAAAGAGCACCTACAATGAGCAGTTCTTC. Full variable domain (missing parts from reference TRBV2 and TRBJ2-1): EPEVTQTPSHQVTQMGQEVILRCVPISNHLYFYWYRQILGQKVEFLVSFYNNEISEKSEIFDDQFSVERPDGSNFTLKIRSTKLEDSAMYFCASSVLAEKSTYNEQFFGPGTRLTVL.

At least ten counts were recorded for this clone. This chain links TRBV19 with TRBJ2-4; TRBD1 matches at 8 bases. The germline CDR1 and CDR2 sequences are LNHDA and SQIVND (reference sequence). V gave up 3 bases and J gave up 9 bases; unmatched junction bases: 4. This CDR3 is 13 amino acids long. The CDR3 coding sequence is TGTGCCAGTAGTATTGGACAGGGCGGCATTCAGTACTTC. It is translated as CASSIGQGGIQYF.

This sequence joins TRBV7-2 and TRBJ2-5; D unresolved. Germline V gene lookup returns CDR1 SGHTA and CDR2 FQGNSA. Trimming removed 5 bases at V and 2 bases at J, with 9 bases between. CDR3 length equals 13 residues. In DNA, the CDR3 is TGTGCCAGCAGCGGAACGGGTCAAGAGACCCAGTACTTC. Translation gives CASSGTGQETQYF. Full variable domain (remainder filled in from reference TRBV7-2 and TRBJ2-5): GAGVSQSPSNKVTEKGKDVELRCDPISGHTALYWYRQSLGQGLEFLIYFQGNSAPDKSGLPSDRFSAERTGGSVSTLTIQRTQQEDSAVYLCASSGTGQETQYFGPGTRLLVL.

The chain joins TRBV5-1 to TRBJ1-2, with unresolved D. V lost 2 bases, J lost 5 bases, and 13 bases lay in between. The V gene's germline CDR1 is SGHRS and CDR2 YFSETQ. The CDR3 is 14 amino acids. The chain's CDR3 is CASSFTEGFYGYTF. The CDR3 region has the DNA TGCGCCAGCAGCTTTACGGAGGGATTTTATGGCTACACCTTC.

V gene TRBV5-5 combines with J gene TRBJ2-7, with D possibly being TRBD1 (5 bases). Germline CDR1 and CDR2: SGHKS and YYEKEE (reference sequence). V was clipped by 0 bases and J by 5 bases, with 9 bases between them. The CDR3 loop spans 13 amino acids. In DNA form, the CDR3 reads TGTGCCAGCAGCTTGGCCAGGGTGCACGAGCAGTACTTC. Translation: CASSLARVHEQYF.

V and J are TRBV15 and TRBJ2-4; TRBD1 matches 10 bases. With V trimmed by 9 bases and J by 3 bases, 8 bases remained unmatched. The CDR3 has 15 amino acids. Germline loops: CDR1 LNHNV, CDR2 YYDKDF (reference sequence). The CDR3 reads CATGTGAPVKNIQYF. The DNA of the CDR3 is TGTGCCACAGGGACAGGGGCTCCTGTCAAAAACATTCAGTACTTC.

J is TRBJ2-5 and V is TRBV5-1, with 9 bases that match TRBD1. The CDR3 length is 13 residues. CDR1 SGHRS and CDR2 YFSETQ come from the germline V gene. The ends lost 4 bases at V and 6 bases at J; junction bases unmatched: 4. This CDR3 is CASSPGQGKTQYF. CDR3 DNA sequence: TGCGCCAGCAGCCCGGGACAGGGAAAGACCCAGTACTTC.

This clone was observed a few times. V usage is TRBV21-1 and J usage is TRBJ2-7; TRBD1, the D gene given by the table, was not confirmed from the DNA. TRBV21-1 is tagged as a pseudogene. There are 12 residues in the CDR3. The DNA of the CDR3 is TGTGCCAACTGGGACAGTTTCTACGAGCAGTACTTC. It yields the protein CANWDSFYEQYF.

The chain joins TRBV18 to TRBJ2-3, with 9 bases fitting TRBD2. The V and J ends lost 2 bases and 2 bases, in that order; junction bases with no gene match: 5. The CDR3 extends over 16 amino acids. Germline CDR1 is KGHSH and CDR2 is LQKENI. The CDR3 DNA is TGTGCCAGCTCACCAGGCGGGAGGGCCCACACAGATACGCAGTATTTT. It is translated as CASSPGGRAHTDTQYF.

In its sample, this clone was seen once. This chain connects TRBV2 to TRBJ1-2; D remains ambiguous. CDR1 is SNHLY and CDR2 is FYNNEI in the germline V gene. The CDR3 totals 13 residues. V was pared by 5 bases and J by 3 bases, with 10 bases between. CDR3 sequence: CASSPDNDYGYTF. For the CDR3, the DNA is TGTGCCAGCAGTCCTGACAACGACTATGGCTACACCTTC. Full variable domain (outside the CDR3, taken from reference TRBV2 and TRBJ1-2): EPEVTQTPSHQVTQMGQEVILRCVPISNHLYFYWYRQILGQKVEFLVSFYNNEISEKSEIFDDQFSVERPDGSNFTLKIRSTKLEDSAMYFCASSPDNDYGYTFGSGTRLTVV.

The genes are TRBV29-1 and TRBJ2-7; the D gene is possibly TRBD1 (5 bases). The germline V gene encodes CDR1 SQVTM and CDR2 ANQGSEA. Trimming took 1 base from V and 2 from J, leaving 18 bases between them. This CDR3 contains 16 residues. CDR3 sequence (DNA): TGCAGCGTTGAAGTGGGGCAGACAGACGGCGCCTACGAGCAGTACTTC. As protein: CSVEVGQTDGAYEQYF.

This CDR3 is CASSLGHRGQPQHF. The CDR3 DNA reads TGTGCCAGCAGCTTAGGTCACAGGGGGCAGCCCCAGCATTTT. V and J are TRBV7-2 and TRBJ1-5; 8 nucleotides agree with TRBD1. The CDR3 sequence is 14 residues long. With V trimmed by 1 base and J by 7 bases, 3 bases remained unmatched. Germline V gene sequence: CDR1 SGHTA, CDR2 FQGNSA.

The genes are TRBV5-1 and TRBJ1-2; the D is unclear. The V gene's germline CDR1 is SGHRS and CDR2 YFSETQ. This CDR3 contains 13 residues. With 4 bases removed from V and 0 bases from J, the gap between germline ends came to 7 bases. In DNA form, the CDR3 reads TGCGCCAGCAGCGCGGGAACTAACTATGGCTACACCTTC. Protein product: CASSAGTNYGYTF.

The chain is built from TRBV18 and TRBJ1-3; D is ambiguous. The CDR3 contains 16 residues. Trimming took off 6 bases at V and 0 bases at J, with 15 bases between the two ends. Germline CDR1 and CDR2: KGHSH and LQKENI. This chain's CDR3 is CASSRISHFSGNTIYF. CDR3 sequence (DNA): TGTGCCAGCTCCCGAATCTCTCACTTCTCTGGAAACACCATATATTTT.

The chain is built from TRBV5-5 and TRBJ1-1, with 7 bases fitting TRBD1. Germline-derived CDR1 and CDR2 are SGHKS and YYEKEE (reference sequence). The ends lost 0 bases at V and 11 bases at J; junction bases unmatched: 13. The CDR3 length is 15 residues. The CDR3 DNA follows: TGTGCCAGCAGCTTGGATTTGTCGGAGGGGGCGCGGGCTTTCTTT. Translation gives CASSLDLSEGARAFF.

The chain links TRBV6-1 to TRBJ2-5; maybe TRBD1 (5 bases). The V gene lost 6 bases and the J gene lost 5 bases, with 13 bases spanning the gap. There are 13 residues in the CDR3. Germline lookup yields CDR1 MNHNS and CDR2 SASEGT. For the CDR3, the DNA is TGTGCCAGCAGGTCGTCAGGGCAGGAGACCCAGTACTTC. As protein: CASRSSGQETQYF.

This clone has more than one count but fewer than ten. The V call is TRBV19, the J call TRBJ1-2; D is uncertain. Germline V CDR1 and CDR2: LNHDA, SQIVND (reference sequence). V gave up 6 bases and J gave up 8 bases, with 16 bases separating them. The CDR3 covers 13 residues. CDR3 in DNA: TGTGCCAGTAGCCCTGGGCCTATCGAGGGCTACACCTTC. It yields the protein CASSPGPIEGYTF.

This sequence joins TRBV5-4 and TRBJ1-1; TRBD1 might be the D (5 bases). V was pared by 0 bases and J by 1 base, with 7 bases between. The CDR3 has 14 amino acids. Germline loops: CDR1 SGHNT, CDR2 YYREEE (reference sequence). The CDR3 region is CASSLAGPNTEAFF. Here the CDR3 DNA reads TGTGCCAGCAGCTTGGCAGGGCCGAACACTGAAGCTTTCTTT. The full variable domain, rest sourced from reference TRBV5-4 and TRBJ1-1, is ETGVTQSPTHLIKTRGQQVTLRCSSQSGHNTVSWYQQALGQGPQFIFQYYREEENGRGNFPPRFSGLQFPNYSSELNVNALELDDSALYLCASSLAGPNTEAFFGQGTRLTVV.

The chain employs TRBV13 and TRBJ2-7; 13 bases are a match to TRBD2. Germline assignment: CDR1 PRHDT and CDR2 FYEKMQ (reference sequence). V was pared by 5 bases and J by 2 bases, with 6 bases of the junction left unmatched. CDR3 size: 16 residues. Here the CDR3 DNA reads TGTGCCAGCAGCCATGGGACTAGCGGGACAACCTACGAGCAGTACTTC. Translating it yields CASSHGTSGTTYEQYF.

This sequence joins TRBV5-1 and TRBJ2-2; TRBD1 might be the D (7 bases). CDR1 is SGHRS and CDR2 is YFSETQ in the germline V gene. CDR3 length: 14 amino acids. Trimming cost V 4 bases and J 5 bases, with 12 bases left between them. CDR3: CASSAAGGTGELFF. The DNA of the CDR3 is TGCGCCAGCAGCGCGGCAGGGGGGACCGGGGAGCTGTTTTTT. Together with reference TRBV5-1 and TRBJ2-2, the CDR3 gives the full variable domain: KAGVTQTPRYLIKTRGQQVTLSCSPISGHRSVSWYQQTPGQGLQFLFEYFSETQRNKGNFPGRFSGRQFSNSRSEMNVSTLELGDSALYLCASSAAGGTGELFFGEGSRLTVL.

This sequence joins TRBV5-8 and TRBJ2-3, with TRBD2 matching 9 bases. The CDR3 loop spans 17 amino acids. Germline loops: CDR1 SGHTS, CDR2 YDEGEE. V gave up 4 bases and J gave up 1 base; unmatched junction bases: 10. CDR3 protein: CASSLGVAGAGTDTQYF. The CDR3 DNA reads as TGTGCCAGCAGCCTGGGCGTAGCGGGGGCCGGCACAGATACGCAGTATTTT.

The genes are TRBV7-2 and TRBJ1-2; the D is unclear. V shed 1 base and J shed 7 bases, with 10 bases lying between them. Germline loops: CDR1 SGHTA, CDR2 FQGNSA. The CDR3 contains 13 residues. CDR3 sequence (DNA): TGTGCCAGCAGCTTAGTTGGAGTAGGTGGCTACACCTTC. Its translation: CASSLVGVGGYTF.

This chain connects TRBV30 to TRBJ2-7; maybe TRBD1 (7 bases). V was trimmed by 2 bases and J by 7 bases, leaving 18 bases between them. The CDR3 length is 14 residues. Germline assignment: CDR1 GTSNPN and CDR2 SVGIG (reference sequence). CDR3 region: CAWSTDSSGGEQYF. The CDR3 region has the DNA TGTGCCTGGAGTACGGACAGCTCAGGGGGGGAGCAGTACTTC.

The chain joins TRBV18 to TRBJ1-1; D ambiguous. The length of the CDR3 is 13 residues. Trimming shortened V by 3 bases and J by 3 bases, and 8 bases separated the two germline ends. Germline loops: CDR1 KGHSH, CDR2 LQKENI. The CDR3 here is CASSPLRDTEAFF. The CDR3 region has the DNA TGTGCCAGCTCACCCTTACGGGACACTGAAGCTTTCTTT.

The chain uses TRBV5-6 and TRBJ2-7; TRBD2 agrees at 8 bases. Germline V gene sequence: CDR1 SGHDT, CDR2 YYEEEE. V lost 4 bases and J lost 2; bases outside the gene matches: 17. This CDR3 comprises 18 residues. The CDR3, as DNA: TGTGCCAGCAGCCCCCTGGGACGGGAGGGCCTCGGGACCTACGAGCAGTACTTC. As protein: CASSPLGREGLGTYEQYF.

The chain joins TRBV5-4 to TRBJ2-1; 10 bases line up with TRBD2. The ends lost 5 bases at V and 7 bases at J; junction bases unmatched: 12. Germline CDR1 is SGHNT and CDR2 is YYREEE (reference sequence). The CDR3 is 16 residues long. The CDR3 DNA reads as TGTGCCAGCAGGACCGGTACTAGCGGGATAACGAATGAGCAGTTCTTC. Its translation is CASRTGTSGITNEQFF.

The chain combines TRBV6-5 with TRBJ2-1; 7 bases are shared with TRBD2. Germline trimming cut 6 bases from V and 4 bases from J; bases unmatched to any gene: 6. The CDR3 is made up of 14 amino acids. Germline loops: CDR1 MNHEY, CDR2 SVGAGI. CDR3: CASSRGELYNEQFF. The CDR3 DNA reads TGTGCCAGCAGCCGGGGGGAGTTATACAATGAGCAGTTCTTC.